The following is a T cell receptor beta chain sequence with its context. The antigen is undetermined. This sample stems from a study of Tregs in tolerant kidney transplant recipients. Study-wide points: This study did not directly address biological reproducibility.

Here immunoSEQ multiplex PCR was the method, and the copy in TCRdb shows in-frame clones only, minus some. Here the sample spans about 110,000 clones, 90% being singletons. CDR3 length equals 16 residues. Deletions cut 5 bases from V and 4 bases from J, with 20 bases between. Germline assignment: CDR1 MDHEN and CDR2 SYDVKM. The sequence was collected from a human donor who received a combined kidney and bone marrow transplant. The sequencing here drew on CD4+ T cells from blood, taken before the transplant. This chain links TRBV28 with TRBJ1-2; tentatively, D is TRBD1 (5 bases). The CDR3: CASSLLDRQNGYGYTF. The CDR3 DNA follows: TGTGCCAGCAGTCTTCTCGACCGACAGAACGGCTATGGCTACACCTTC.